A single sample is the source of the 27 T cell receptor beta chains below, sequenced in a study of blood T cell repertoires in COVID-19 (dated by TCRdb to about 2020). Library creation used the immunoSEQ multiplex PCR assay. Not all clones reach the TCRdb copy of this immuneACCESS table, which keeps in-frame sequences only. Checked studies attribute under half of the gap to unresolved V genes and leave the rest unexplained. Across this sample there are under 500,000 clones, with roughly 89% seen only once. More than 4% of the sample comes from the top ten. Source material: peripheral blood. The receptor source for this set is a woman aged 25 to 45 with acute or convalescent COVID-19.

This chain links TRBV11-2 with TRBJ2-1; perhaps TRBD1 as D (6 bases). Germline V gives CDR1 SGHAT, CDR2 FQNNGV. Deletions cut 11 bases from V and 5 bases from J, with 19 bases between. The CDR3 has 14 amino acids. For the CDR3, the DNA is TGTGCCCTCAGCCCCCGGGGACACGACAATGAGCAGTTCTTC. Translating it yields CALSPRGHDNEQFF.

V and J are TRBV5-5 and TRBJ2-5; 11 bases align to TRBD2. The CDR3 is 15 amino acids. Trimming at V came to 4 bases and at J to 4 bases, leaving 6 bases not matched to a gene. The germline V gene has CDR1 SGHKS and CDR2 YYEKEE (reference sequence). The DNA for the CDR3 is TGTGCCAGCAGCCCGGGGACTAGCGGATTAGAGACCCAGTACTTC. Amino acids: CASSPGTSGLETQYF.

The sample holds one count of this clone. The rearrangement uses TRBV24-1 and TRBJ2-1; perhaps TRBD2 as D (5 bases). V lost 4 bases to trimming and J lost 3 bases, with 12 bases between them. In germline, CDR1 is KGHDR, CDR2 SFDVKD. The CDR3 is made up of 15 amino acids. This chain's CDR3 is CATSDFRGLYNEQFF. CDR3 sequence (DNA): TGTGCCACCAGTGACTTTAGAGGACTCTACAATGAGCAGTTCTTC.

The chain carries TRBV5-6 and TRBJ1-2; no definite D call. The CDR3 covers 14 residues. In germline, CDR1 is SGHDT, CDR2 YYEEEE. Trimming cost V 6 bases and J 8 bases, with 20 bases left between them. CDR3 in amino acids: CASNRERRRKGYTF. DNA for the CDR3: TGTGCCAGCAACCGAGAGCGGAGACGCAAGGGCTACACCTTC. The variable domain in full, with the rest retrieved from reference TRBV5-6 and TRBJ1-2, is DAGVTQSPTHLIKTRGQQVTLRCSPKSGHDTVSWYQQALGQGPQFIFQYYEEEERQRGNFPDRFSGHQFPNYSSELNVNALLLGDSALYLCASNRERRRKGYTFGSGTRLTVV.

CDR3 amino acids: CSARGQDEQYF. In DNA form, the CDR3 reads TGCAGTGCTAGGGGACAGGACGAGCAGTACTTC. V usage is TRBV20-1 and J usage is TRBJ2-7; 8 bases agree with TRBD1. J was trimmed by 5 bases and V by 3 bases; bases with no gene match: 0. The germline CDR1 and CDR2 sequences are DFQATT and SNEGSKA (reference sequence). There are 11 residues in the CDR3.

This clone has a handful of counts. The chain employs TRBV10-1 and TRBJ1-6; 12 bases fit TRBD1. V lost 9 bases, J lost 7 bases, and 10 bases stayed unmatched. The CDR3 has 16 amino acids. Germline V CDR1 and CDR2: WNHNN, SYGVQD (reference sequence). The DNA for the CDR3 is TGCGCCAGGGGACAGGGGGCCCCTCGGTGGAATTCACCCCTCCACTTT. Its protein is CARGQGAPRWNSPLHF.

The table lists this clone with a count of one. This rearrangement joins TRBV10-3 to TRBJ2-7; tentatively, D is TRBD2 (5 bases). The length of the CDR3 is 14 residues. The germline V gene has CDR1 ENHRY and CDR2 SYGVKD. V dropped 3 bases and J dropped 2 bases, with 11 bases sitting between them. CDR3 sequence: CAISDLRLTYEQYF. The CDR3, as DNA: TGTGCCATCAGTGATCTGCGACTAACCTACGAGCAGTACTTC.

The V and J genes are TRBV3-1 (or the pseudogene TRBV3-2) and TRBJ2-3; D is undetermined. CDR3 size: 16 residues. CDR1 LGHDT and CDR2 YNNKEL come from the germline V gene (reference sequence). Trimming stripped 4 bases from V and 0 bases from J, with 14 bases between. CDR3 protein: CASSPRADRSTDTQYF. The CDR3 DNA sequence: TGTGCCAGCAGCCCTCGTGCGGATCGAAGCACAGATACGCAGTATTTT.

This clone appeared a single time. The rearrangement joins TRBV19 to TRBJ1-5; no reliable D call. The V gene lost 1 base and the J gene lost 2 bases, with 3 bases spanning the gap. The CDR3 loop spans 13 amino acids. Germline V gene data show CDR1 as LNHDA and CDR2 as SQIVND (reference sequence). CDR3 coding DNA: TGTGCCAGTAGTATAGCTGGCAATCAGCCCCAGCATTTT. Amino acids: CASSIAGNQPQHF.

The chain carries TRBV19 and TRBJ2-1; 9 positions match TRBD2. V gave up 2 bases and J gave up 7 bases; unmatched junction bases: 6. The CDR3 is made up of 15 amino acids. Germline V CDR1 and CDR2: LNHDA, SQIVND (reference sequence). The CDR3 DNA sequence: TGTGCCAGTAGTATAATAGCGGGGGAACTAAATGAGCAGTTCTTC. Its translation: CASSIIAGELNEQFF.

For this clone: The sample has other DNA sequences that encode this CDR3 too. The chain uses TRBV6-5 and TRBJ2-7, with 10 bases aligning to TRBD2. The CDR3 consists of 14 residues. Germline V gene data show CDR1 as MNHEY and CDR2 as SVGAGI. With V trimmed by 6 bases and J by 0 bases, 2 bases remained unmatched. The DNA for the CDR3 is TGTGCCAGCAGCTTAGCGGGGGGCTCCTACGAGCAGTACTTC. Amino acids: CASSLAGGSYEQYF.

This clone was detected a few times. The chain links TRBV11-1 to TRBJ2-7; a weak D match, TRBD1 (5 bases). The V end was cut by 1 base, the J end by 6 bases, with 13 bases between. CDR3 length: 14 amino acids. Germline CDR1 is SGHAT and CDR2 is FQDESV (reference sequence). CDR3 region: CASSLDQGSAEQYF. CDR3 in DNA: TGTGCCAGCAGCTTAGACCAGGGATCTGCCGAGCAGTACTTC.

This clone was seen once. V gene TRBV4-1 combines with J gene TRBJ2-3; possible D gene TRBD2, 7 bases. Germline lookup yields CDR1 MGHRA and CDR2 YSYEKL. V was shortened by 5 bases and J by 0 bases, with 15 bases between the two germline ends. The CDR3 loop spans 16 amino acids. The CDR3 bases are TGCGCCAGCAGCTTAGTGGCGGGGGCCAGCACAGATACGCAGTATTTT. The encoded protein is CASSLVAGASTDTQYF.

The V gene is TRBV30, the J gene TRBJ1-1, with D hard to call. From germline, CDR1 is GTSNPN and CDR2 SVGIG (reference sequence). The CDR3 covers 13 residues. V gave up 3 bases and J gave up 0 bases, with 8 bases separating them. CDR3 coding DNA: TGTGCCTGGAGCAATTCAATGAACACTGAAGCTTTCTTT. Translating it yields CAWSNSMNTEAFF. The whole variable domain, remainder taken from reference TRBV30 and TRBJ1-1, is SQTIHQWPATLVQPVGSPLSLECTVEGTSNPNLYWYRQAAGRGLQLLFYSVGIGQISSEVPQNLSASRPQDRQFILSSKKLLLSDSGFYLCAWSNSMNTEAFFGQGTRLTVV.

The rearrangement links TRBV19 to TRBJ2-3, with D possibly being TRBD2 (7 bases). The germline gives CDR1 LNHDA, CDR2 SQIVND (reference sequence). The CDR3 contains 18 residues. Trimming took 5 bases from V and 2 from J, leaving 23 bases between them. CDR3 DNA sequence: TGTGCCAGTAGTCCTGCGGCCTGGCGGGGGCGATACACAGATACGCAGTATTTT. This encodes CASSPAAWRGRYTDTQYF.

V gene TRBV2 combines with J gene TRBJ2-7, with 9 bases identical to TRBD1. The CDR3 loop spans 14 amino acids. Losses at the gene ends were 6 bases for V and 7 bases for J; bases not matched to a gene: 10. CDR1 and CDR2 (germline): SNHLY, FYNNEI. The CDR3 here is CASREDRGSLEQYF. CDR3 coding DNA: TGTGCCAGCAGGGAGGACAGGGGCTCTTTGGAGCAGTACTTC. The variable domain in full, with the rest retrieved from reference TRBV2 and TRBJ2-7, is EPEVTQTPSHQVTQMGQEVILRCVPISNHLYFYWYRQILGQKVEFLVSFYNNEISEKSEIFDDQFSVERPDGSNFTLKIRSTKLEDSAMYFCASREDRGSLEQYFGPGTRLTVT.

There are many counts of this clone. The chain uses TRBV10-3 and TRBJ2-1; 9 bases align to TRBD2. CDR1 is ENHRY, CDR2 SYGVKD, per germline. This CDR3 comprises 15 residues. J lost 9 bases, V lost 3 bases, and 9 bases had no gene match. The chain's CDR3 is CAISDVAGASGEQFF. CDR3 nucleotides: TGTGCCATCAGTGATGTAGCGGGGGCCTCCGGTGAGCAGTTCTTC.

About this clone: Other DNA sequences in this sample translate to the same CDR3. The rearrangement uses TRBV27 and TRBJ2-2, with unresolved D. The germline CDR1 and CDR2 sequences are MNHEY and SMNVEV (reference sequence). CDR3 length: 12 amino acids. V was cut by 4 bases and J by 2 bases, with 2 bases left in between. Written as DNA, the CDR3 is TGTGCCAGCAGTTCAAACACCGGGGAGCTGTTTTTT. Its protein product is CASSSNTGELFF.

The CDR3, as DNA: TGTGCCAGCAGTCGGCAGGGGACGAACACCGGGGAGCTGTTTTTT. It translates to CASSRQGTNTGELFF. The rearrangement uses TRBV6-2 or TRBV6-3 and TRBJ2-2; perhaps TRBD1 as D (6 bases). V lost 5 bases and J lost 0, with 10 bases in between. Germline V gives CDR1 MNHEY, CDR2 SVGEGT. The CDR3 is 15 residues long.

The chain uses TRBV20-1 and TRBJ2-7; D perhaps matches TRBD2 (5 bases). The germline gives CDR1 DFQATT, CDR2 SNEGSKA (reference sequence). This CDR3 spans 15 amino acids. V was cut by 3 bases and J by 2 bases, with 17 bases left in between. The CDR3 sequence is CSASFSSGVTYEQYF. The CDR3 DNA follows: TGCAGTGCTAGTTTCTCGAGCGGTGTAACCTACGAGCAGTACTTC.

The chain carries TRBV27 and TRBJ2-2; 7 bases match TRBD1. J gave up 4 bases and V 2 bases, and 4 bases lay outside the gene matches. Germline V CDR1 and CDR2: MNHEY, SMNVEV (reference sequence). The CDR3 sequence is 15 residues long. The chain's CDR3 is CASSLDRASTGELFF. The CDR3 region has the DNA TGTGCCAGCAGTTTAGACAGGGCCAGCACCGGGGAGCTGTTTTTT.

The chain has TRBV2 and TRBJ2-1; perhaps TRBD2 as D (6 bases). Germline V gene lookup returns CDR1 SNHLY and CDR2 FYNNEI. The germline V and J ends were trimmed by 5 bases and 4 bases, with 9 bases remaining between them. The CDR3 runs 13 residues. The CDR3 nucleotides read TGTGCCAGCAGTACCGGGACTTACAATGAGCAGTTCTTC. Its translation is CASSTGTYNEQFF. Looking up the rest from reference TRBV2 and TRBJ2-1 gives the full variable domain: EPEVTQTPSHQVTQMGQEVILRCVPISNHLYFYWYRQILGQKVEFLVSFYNNEISEKSEIFDDQFSVERPDGSNFTLKIRSTKLEDSAMYFCASSTGTYNEQFFGPGTRLTVL.

This chain connects TRBV12-5 to TRBJ2-1; tentatively, D is TRBD2 (5 bases). V was cut by 2 bases and J by 5 bases, with 16 bases left in between. The CDR3 has 16 residues. Germline lookup yields CDR1 LGHNT and CDR2 FRNRAP. The CDR3 reads CASGLPPNDYNNEQFF. The CDR3 region has the DNA TGTGCTAGTGGTTTGCCACCCAATGACTACAACAATGAGCAGTTCTTC.

The gene calls are TRBV18 and TRBJ2-7; a possible D gene is TRBD2 (6 bases). Germline-derived CDR1 and CDR2 are KGHSH and LQKENI. This CDR3 region has 15 residues. With 4 bases removed from V and 2 bases from J, the gap between germline ends came to 15 bases. The DNA for the CDR3 is TGTGCCAGCTCACTGTCTACGGGGGAAACCTACGAGCAGTACTTC. Encoded protein: CASSLSTGETYEQYF.

This clone was counted a single time. V and J are TRBV5-1 and TRBJ1-5; TRBD1 might be the D (5 bases). V dropped 4 bases and J dropped 7 bases, with 18 bases sitting between them. This CDR3 is built from 15 residues. CDR1 SGHRS and CDR2 YFSETQ come from the germline V gene. In DNA form, the CDR3 reads TGCGCCAGCAGCCTCCGGGGCGGGGACGGACAGCCCCAGCATTTT. It is translated as CASSLRGGDGQPQHF.

V usage is TRBV7-8 and J usage is TRBJ2-2; 10 bases are a match to TRBD1. The CDR3 spans 18 residues. Germline-derived CDR1 and CDR2 are SGHVS and FQNEAQ. With 5 bases clipped from V and 7 bases from J, the junction kept 16 bases outside the gene matches. The DNA of the CDR3 is TGTGCCAGCAGCCCAAACACGGGACAGGGGTATTACGACGGGGAGCTGTTTTTT. This gives the protein CASSPNTGQGYYDGELFF.

This chain joins TRBV5-6 and TRBJ2-3; perhaps TRBD1 as D (7 bases). Per the germline V gene, CDR1 is SGHDT and CDR2 is YYEEEE. Trimming stripped 4 bases from V and 3 bases from J, with 24 bases between. The CDR3 contains 18 residues. CDR3 DNA sequence: TGTGCCAGCAGCGGGGGGATGGGGACAGCCTATAAAACAGATACGCAGTATTTT. This translates into CASSGGMGTAYKTDTQYF.